This paragraph covers one T cell receptor (beta chain) sequence. This entry is derived from a study of blood T cell repertoires in COVID-19. Study as a whole: The samples span acute and convalescent COVID-19 from the United States, Italy and Spain.

Using immunoSEQ multiplex PCR, the repertoire was profiled, and TCRdb retains in-frame clones only, with some absent. The profile covers 150,000 to 200,000 clones, with less than 90% appearing a single time and roughly 7.5% taken by the ten largest. This CDR3 comprises 15 residues. The germline V gene encodes CDR1 SGHTA and CDR2 FQGNSA. Trimming pared 5 bases from V and 2 bases from J, leaving 13 bases between. Those enrolled in Seattle joined during active infection and were followed longitudinally afterward. The clonotype comes from a woman aged 65 to 85 with COVID-19, enrolled during active disease. V is TRBV7-2 and J is TRBJ2-1; TRBD1 might be the D (6 bases). Sample: peripheral blood. The CDR3 here is CASSPQTGTYNEQFF. CDR3 DNA: TGTGCCAGCAGCCCCCAGACAGGTACCTACAATGAGCAGTTCTTC.